The T cell receptor beta chain described here comes from a study of T-cell reconstitution after alpha-beta-depleted transplantation in children. The authors prepared the TCRbeta library with unique molecular identifiers. MiXCR, applied by TCRdb to the PCR reads, yields one record per CDR3 protein. The repertoire includes around 800,000 distinct CDR3 sequences, roughly 15% of them detected once, and just under 5% sits in the top ten. Study-level findings and limits: At around two months after transplant, the alpha-beta T cells were reportedly derived from several hundred expanded clones that came from non-depleted graft cells.

Germline-derived CDR1 and CDR2 are SNHLY and FYNNEI. Trimming cost V 6 bases and J 5 bases, with 26 bases left between them. The CDR3 is 18 amino acids. A note on this clonotype: Its antigen is not identified.

The J gene is TRBJ2-1, the V gene TRBV2; a weak D match, TRBD2 (7 bases). The receptor's source is a male patient younger than 18 who had a stem cell transplant for acute lymphoblastic leukemia, so the T cells may come from the graft donor. The sample was PBMCs, mostly from graft donor cells, taken 360 days after TCRalphabeta/CD19-depleted stem cell transplant. CDR3: CASSRGGARVWGDNEQFF. In DNA form, the CDR3 reads TGTGCCAGCAGCCGTGGGGGGGCTAGGGTATGGGGTGACAATGAGCAGTTCTTC. The full variable domain, with the rest looked up from reference TRBV2 and TRBJ2-1, is EPEVTQTPSHQVTQMGQEVILRCVPISNHLYFYWYRQILGQKVEFLVSFYNNEISEKSEIFDDQFSVERPDGSNFTLKIRSTKLEDSAMYFCASSRGGARVWGDNEQFFGPGTRLTVL.